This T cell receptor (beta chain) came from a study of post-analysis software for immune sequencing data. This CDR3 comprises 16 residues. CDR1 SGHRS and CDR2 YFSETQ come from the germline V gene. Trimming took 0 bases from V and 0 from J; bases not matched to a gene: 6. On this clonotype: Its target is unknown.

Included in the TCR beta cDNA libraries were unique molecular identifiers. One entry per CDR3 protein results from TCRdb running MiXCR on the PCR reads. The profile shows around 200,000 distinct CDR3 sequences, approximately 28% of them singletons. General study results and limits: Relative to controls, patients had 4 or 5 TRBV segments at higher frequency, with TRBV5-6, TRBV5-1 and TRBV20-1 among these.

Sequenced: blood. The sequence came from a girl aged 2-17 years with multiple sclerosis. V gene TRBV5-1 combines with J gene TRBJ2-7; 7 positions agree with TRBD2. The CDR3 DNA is TGCGCCAGCAGCTTGGGACTAGCTCTAAGCTCCTACGAGCAGTACTTC. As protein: CASSLGLALSSYEQYF.